One T cell receptor beta chain is described in this entry. The data were taken from a study of blood T cell repertoires in COVID-19. The CDR3 extends over 15 amino acids. Trimming stripped 1 base from V and 0 bases from J, with 10 bases between. Germline CDR1 reads MNHEY; CDR2 reads SMNVEV (reference sequence). Method: immunoSEQ multiplex PCR; TCRdb's copy keeps in-frame clones and lacks some. The repertoire holds fewer than 350,000 clones, with about nine tenths as singletons. This TCR derives from a woman younger than 45 who had been exposed to COVID-19. The chain joins TRBV27 to TRBJ2-7; D is perhaps TRBD1 (5 bases). The sample comprised PBMCs or T cells enriched from blood (not recorded which). The CDR3 DNA reads as TGTGCCAGCAGTTTATGGGGCCTCGGCTCCTACGAGCAGTACTTC. Amino acids: CASSLWGLGSYEQYF.